A selection of T cell receptor beta chains follows, all from one sample in a study of cytomegalovirus exposure and HLA in healthy donors. TCRdb's table, derived via immunoSEQ multiplex PCR, lists solely in-frame clones and lacks some. This sample has roughly 240,000 clones, with around 80% found just once. Sample: PBMCs. The receptor source for this set is a boy between 10 and 17 years old in good health and CMV-seronegative. CDR3s include the opening cysteine and the closing phenylalanine or tryptophan. A D gene is named only where the DNA matches it firmly. Size is omitted from some rows. Given values are once, few, many or a class for expanded clones.

d_call | clone_size | j_call | v_call | cdr3_aa | cdr3_nt
TRBD2 | few | TRBJ2-7 | TRBV5-4 | CASSLGPGGVYEQYF | TGTGCCAGCAGCTTAGGGCCGGGGGGAGTATACGAGCAGTACTTC
TRBD1 | NA | TRBJ1-4 | TRBV2 | CASSVGDRDEKLFF | TGTGCCAGCAGTGTTGGGGACAGGGATGAAAAACTGTTTTTT
TRBD2 | NA | TRBJ2-3 | TRBV11-3 | CASSFGGGMEDTQYF | TGTGCCAGCAGCTTCGGCGGGGGGATGGAAGATACGCAGTATTTT
NA | NA | TRBJ1-1 | TRBV5-6 | CASSSGGSYTEAFF | TGTGCCAGCAGCAGTGGAGGGTCGTACACTGAAGCTTTCTTT
NA | NA | TRBJ1-1 | TRBV20-1 | CSAADTEAFF | TGCAGTGCGGCCGACACTGAAGCTTTCTTT
NA | NA | TRBJ1-5 | TRBV6-6 | CASSPFTGMSNQPQHF | TGTGCCAGCAGTCCCTTCACAGGGATGAGCAATCAGCCCCAGCATTTT
NA | few | TRBJ1-2 | TRBV6-5 | CASSYFGNYGYTF | TGTGCCAGCAGTTACTTCGGGAACTATGGCTACACCTTC
NA | NA | TRBJ1-2 | TRBV9 | CASSVDGRVGGYTF | TGTGCCAGCAGCGTAGACGGCAGGGTAGGTGGCTACACCTTC
NA | NA | TRBJ2-7 | TRBV7-7 | CASSLGEEYEQYF | TGTGCTAGCAGCCTCGGTGAAGAATACGAGCAGTACTTC
NA | NA | TRBJ2-5 | TRBV6-1 | CASSEGWEGGETQYF | TGTGCCAGCAGTGAAGGGTGGGAGGGGGGAGAGACCCAGTACTTC
TRBD1 | few | TRBJ1-2 | TRBV4-1 | CASSQTRAGGFYGYTF | TGCGCCAGCAGCCAAACGAGGGCAGGGGGCTTCTATGGCTACACCTTC
NA | NA | TRBJ2-7 | TRBV2 | CASSEDGGDGYEQYF | TGTGCCAGCAGTGAAGATGGAGGGGATGGGTACGAGCAGTACTTC
TRBD1 | NA | TRBJ1-1 | TRBV11-3 | CASSSVRQGNTEAFF | TGTGCCAGCAGCTCCGTAAGACAGGGGAACACTGAAGCTTTCTTT
TRBD1 | NA | TRBJ2-1 | TRBV13 | CASSPGTGHDNEQFF | TGTGCCAGCAGCCCGGGGACAGGGCACGACAATGAGCAGTTCTTC
NA | once | TRBJ2-3 | TRBV29-1 | CSVGGVMGTDTQYF | TGCAGCGTTGGCGGGGTCATGGGCACAGATACGCAGTATTTT
NA | NA | TRBJ1-2 | TRBV2 | CASRPPRDGGYGYTF | TGTGCCAGCAGGCCCCCCAGGGACGGGGGCTATGGCTACACCTTC
TRBD1 | few | TRBJ1-2 | TRBV5-6 | CASRSHNRGTNYGYTF | TGTGCCAGCAGATCCCATAACAGGGGTACTAACTATGGCTACACCTTC
NA | NA | TRBJ1-2 | TRBV15 | CATSTQAGFYGYTF | TGTGCCACCAGCACCCAGGCAGGTTTCTATGGCTACACCTTC